This T cell receptor beta chain came from a study of T-cell memory formation after mild COVID-19 (dated by TCRdb to the early 2020s). Notes on the research overall: TCR sequence clusters from the two donors were largely donor specific. In a couple of donors, T-cell clones that expanded and contracted after mild COVID-19 were tracked by sequencing TCRalpha and TCRbeta repertoires over time. The cohort was made up of two young adult volunteers, one female and one male, who were previously healthy.

Beyond this particular receptor, the publication reports: SARS-CoV-2 specificity was not confirmed for the second-wave clones peaking on day 37. Contracting CD4+ clones turned up mainly in the CM and EM memory subsets, whereas EMRA was where CD8+ clones were enriched. The study included only a couple of mild cases, and larger cohorts that include severe cases with pre-infection samples were judged to be necessary. From day 15 to 85, contracting clones showed balanced CD4/CD8 phenotypes, whereas a second wave of clones that expanded from day 15 to 37 leaned towards CD4+. Some responding clones were detected in pre-infection memory, suggesting pre-existing cross-reactive memory T cells joined the SARS-CoV-2 response.

Details on this clonotype: Its recognized antigen is unknown. No quality values exist for individual bases; no much larger clone is one base distant.

PBMCs were isolated by Ficoll-Paque density gradient centrifugation. Sequencer: Illumina NovaSeq 6000. cDNA libraries for TCRalpha and TCRbeta were prepared by 5'RACE using constant-segment primers, with sample barcodes and unique molecular identifiers added. RNA was extracted from every sample with Trizol reagent. The libraries were amplified in two PCR steps, and the second step added a second sample barcode and Illumina TruSeq adapters. The libraries were sequenced on an Illumina NovaSeq using 2 x 150 bp paired-end reads. The published analysis was carried out like this. Reads were demultiplexed and collapsed into UMI-guided consensus sequences with migec v1.2.7. Using mixcr v2.1.11, UMI consensuses were aligned to TRA and TRB V and J templates and then assembled into clonotypes. A clonotype was counted as expanded or contracted only when both edgeR and NoisET called the clonotype significant, with the noise models trained on biological replicates. For edgeR calls, a false discovery rate-adjusted p below 0.01 and a log2 fold-change threshold of 1 were applied. As an exploratory analysis of dynamics, max-normalized trajectories of the 1000 most abundant clonotypes were examined with PCA combined with hierarchical clustering. The CD4 or CD8 phenotype of responding clones was assigned using the separately sequenced CD4+ and CD8+ repertoires. TCRdb itself trimmed the public reads at Q25 with fastp, ran MiXCR and retained productive beta chains. Records with the same CDR3 protein are collapsed into one entry carrying the most frequent genes and DNA. For this entry, the V and J calls and clone size follow TCRdb and not the study's own pipeline. This sample is represented by approximately 490,000 distinct CDR3 sequences; roughly 20% of them were singletons. In total, the top ten clones hold approximately 13% of the sample.

The CDR3 runs 17 amino acids, cysteine and phenylalanine included. Only CDR3 DNA is held: 51 bases, read in frame from base 1. For this chain, trimming is 0 bases at the V end and 6 bases at the J end, and the number of junction bases without a gene match is 9. The germline V gene gives CDR1 as LGHNA and CDR2 as YNFKEQ. The receptor was derived from an adult woman who had mild COVID-19 (a few samples of this study predate the infection). The sample titles of this study are shuffled in the database, so cell type and time point are left out; the donor was told from shared clones. Sequenced: PBMCs or a T cell subset sorted from them (not recorded which). The sequence joins TRBV4-2 to TRBJ2-1, and 9 bases in between align with TRBD2. The nucleotide sequence reads TGTGCCAGCAGCCAAGATCTCGCGGGGGGGCGGGGCAATGAGCAGTTCTTC. This gives the protein CASSQDLAGGRGNEQFF.